This entry lists 8 T cell receptor beta chains sequenced from one sample in a study of CD8+ T cells in alopecia areata. Noted treatment: oral pan-JAK inhibitor, 5-10 mg twice daily. cDNA prepared by RNA extraction and subsequent reverse transcription served as the template for sequencing. TCRdb's table, derived via immunoSEQ multiplex PCR, lists solely in-frame clones and lacks some. The repertoire consists of more than 150,000 clones, with 60% occurring once and the leading ten covering about 3.5%. Specimen: CD4+ T cells sorted from blood, collected at week 4, from a patient treated with tofacitinib. These receptors all come from a human donor with alopecia areata.

This clone was observed a handful of times. At one of its ends the junction is not consistent with the germline gene, which may arise from a read error. This chain uses TRBV5-1 with TRBJ1-1; D remains unclear. The CDR3 is made up of 12 amino acids. Germline CDR1 is SGHRS and CDR2 is YFSETQ. DNA of the CDR3: TGCGCCAGCAGCTTCCCCGACACGGAAGCTTTCTTT. Translating gives CASSFPDTEAFF.

As DNA, the CDR3 is TGTGCCTGGACCAGGGGACTTCACACCGGGGAGCTGTTTTTT. Protein: CAWTRGLHTGELFF. The V and J genes are TRBV30 and TRBJ2-2, with D perhaps assigned TRBD1 or TRBD2 (6 bases each). Germline CDR1 is GTSNPN and CDR2 is SVGIG (reference sequence). Trimming left V 4 bases short and J 3 bases short, with 12 bases between. The CDR3 sequence is 14 residues long.

The chain uses TRBV5-1 and TRBJ2-7; TRBD1 aligns across 7 bases. The junction had 9 bases not matched to a gene; V was cut back by 4 bases and J by 5 bases. The germline V gene has CDR1 SGHRS and CDR2 YFSETQ. The CDR3 loop spans 14 amino acids. DNA for the CDR3: TGCGCCAGCAGCACGACCGGGACAGAGAACGAGCAGTACTTC. Translating it yields CASSTTGTENEQYF.

The genes are TRBV2 and TRBJ1-5, with a tentative D call TRBD1 (6 bases). The CDR3 is 15 amino acids. Trimming pared 1 base from V and 2 bases from J, leaving 9 bases between. Germline V gene sequence: CDR1 SNHLY, CDR2 FYNNEI. The CDR3 sequence: CASSEDRAGNQPQHF. The CDR3 region has the DNA TGTGCCAGCAGTGAAGACAGGGCAGGCAATCAGCCCCAGCATTTT.

This clone was found a few times. The chain uses TRBV5-6 and TRBJ1-6; D not resolved. CDR3 length equals 18 residues. Germline CDR1 reads SGHDT; CDR2 reads YYEEEE. V shed 0 bases and J shed 1 base, with 14 bases lying between them. The CDR3: CASSLGTATGSYNSPLHF. The CDR3 coding sequence is TGTGCCAGCAGCTTGGGAACGGCCACGGGATCCTATAATTCACCCCTCCACTTT.

This clone was picked up a small number of times. J is TRBJ2-5 and V is TRBV11-2; 11 nucleotides line up with TRBD2. V lost 3 bases to trimming and J lost 1 base; unmatched junction nucleotides: 4. Germline-derived CDR1 and CDR2 are SGHAT and FQNNGV. The CDR3 contains 16 residues. CDR3 protein: CASSLASGGIQETQYF. The DNA for the CDR3 is TGTGCCAGCAGCTTGGCTAGCGGGGGGATCCAAGAGACCCAGTACTTC.

The chain links TRBV6-5 to TRBJ1-1; no firm D call. CDR3 length: 13 residues. CDR1 and CDR2 (germline): MNHEY, SVGAGI. Deletions cut 2 bases from V and 0 bases from J, with 4 bases between. This CDR3 is CASSYDLNTEAFF. CDR3 in DNA: TGTGCCAGCAGTTACGATTTGAACACTGAAGCTTTCTTT.

The genes are TRBV7-9 and TRBJ2-5; maybe TRBD2 (7 bases). The V gene lost 5 bases and the J gene lost 4 bases, with 14 bases spanning the gap. Germline CDR1 reads SEHNR; CDR2 reads FQNEAQ (reference sequence). This CDR3 is built from 14 residues. This chain's CDR3 is CASSAGRGAETQYF. As DNA, the CDR3 is TGTGCCAGCAGCGCGGGACGGGGGGCAGAGACCCAGTACTTC.